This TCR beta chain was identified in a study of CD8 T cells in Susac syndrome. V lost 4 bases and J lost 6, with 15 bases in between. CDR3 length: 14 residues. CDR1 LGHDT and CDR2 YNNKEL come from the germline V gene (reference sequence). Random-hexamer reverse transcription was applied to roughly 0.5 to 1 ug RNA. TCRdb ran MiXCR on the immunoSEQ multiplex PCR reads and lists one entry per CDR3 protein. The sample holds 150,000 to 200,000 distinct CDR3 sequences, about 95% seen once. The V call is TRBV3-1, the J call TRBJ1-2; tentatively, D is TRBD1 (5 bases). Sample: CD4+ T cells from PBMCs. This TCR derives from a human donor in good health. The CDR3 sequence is CASSLGALRDGYTF. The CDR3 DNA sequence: TGTGCCAGCAGCCTCGGGGCTCTGAGGGATGGCTACACCTTC.